The rows below give T cell receptor beta chains drawn from one sample of a study of shared clonotypes between healthy human individuals. The table came from immunoSEQ multiplex PCR; TCRdb's copy has only in-frame clones and leaves some out. The data hold some 500,000 clones, with more than 70% observed a single time. Sequenced sample: PBMCs. The receptors come from a woman between 40 and 50 years old in good health. Some clones in this sample may be carry-over from other donors' samples. Both conserved end residues are part of each CDR3. Fields, in order: D gene, J gene, clone size, V gene, CDR3 protein, CDR3 DNA. A D gene is named only where the DNA matches it firmly. Expanded clones are given a class, and other clones once, few, many or no size at all.

TRBD2 | TRBJ2-3 | . | TRBV10-3 | CAISETSGSTDTQYF | TGTGCCATCAGTGAGACGAGCGGGAGTACAGATACGCAGTATTTT
TRBD2 | TRBJ2-5 | . | TRBV30 | CARSNGLAAQETQYF | TGTGCCAGGAGTAATGGACTAGCGGCCCAAGAGACCCAGTACTTC
. | TRBJ2-3 | . | TRBV6-1 | CASSRRDLTDTQYF | TGTGCCAGCAGCCGCAGGGACTTGACAGATACGCAGTATTTT
. | TRBJ1-4 | few | TRBV2 | CASSVAGTTNEKLFF | TGTGCCAGCAGTGTAGCAGGGACAACTAATGAAAAACTGTTTTTT
. | TRBJ2-6 | . | TRBV19 | CASSRAQGNSGANVLTF | TGTGCCAGTAGTAGGGCGCAGGGGAACTCTGGGGCCAACGTCCTGACTTTC
. | TRBJ2-7 | . | TRBV7-9 | CASSLNSNSYEQYF | TGTGCCAGCAGCTTAAACTCGAACTCCTACGAGCAGTACTTC
. | TRBJ2-7 | . | TRBV15 | CATSPGTGPQPGQYF | TGTGCCACCAGTCCCGGTACTGGGCCACAACCCGGGCAGTACTTC
TRBD1 | TRBJ1-2 | . | TRBV30 | CASSPTGEHGYTF | TGTGCCTCCTCTCCGACAGGGGAACATGGCTACACCTTC
TRBD1 | TRBJ1-1 | . | TRBV18 | CASSPKTGITEAFF | TGTGCCAGCTCACCCAAGACAGGGATCACTGAAGCTTTCTTT
. | TRBJ1-3 | . | TRBV28 | CASSTRGRNSGNTIYF | TGTGCCAGCAGTACCCGGGGACGGAACTCTGGAAACACCATATATTTT
TRBD2 | TRBJ2-1 | . | TRBV7-7 | CASSLGTSGRAEWNEQFF | TGTGCCAGCAGCTTAGGGACTAGCGGGAGGGCCGAGTGGAATGAGCAGTTCTTC
. | TRBJ2-7 | . | TRBV23-1 | CASSQSEDIGPRFYEQYF | TGCGCCAGCAGTCAATCGGAAGATATCGGGCCTCGCTTTTACGAGCAGTACTTC
. | TRBJ1-2 | . | TRBV7-2 | CASSPPGGNYGYTF | TGTGCCAGCAGCCCCCCTGGGGGAAACTATGGCTACACCTTC
. | TRBJ2-7 | . | TRBV19 | CASSIGQDYYEQYF | TGTGCCAGTAGTATAGGGCAGGACTACTACGAGCAGTACTTC
TRBD1 | TRBJ2-2 | many | TRBV6-6 | CASRLQGAGTGELFF | TGTGCCAGCAGACTACAGGGGGCGGGCACCGGGGAGCTGTTTTTT
TRBD2 | TRBJ2-1 | . | TRBV9 | CASSGTSGHYNEQFF | TGTGCCAGCAGCGGGACTAGCGGCCATTACAATGAGCAGTTCTTC
. | TRBJ2-7 | . | TRBV2 | CASIGPNPLLLAF | TGTGCCAGCATCGGGCCAAACCCGCTCCTCCTGGCATTC
. | TRBJ1-1 | . | TRBV25-1 | CTSTTGNTEAFF | TGTACCAGCACGACAGGGAACACTGAAGCTTTCTTT
. | TRBJ1-1 | few | TRBV11-3 | CASSLGGAGTEAFF | TGTGCCAGCAGCTTAGGAGGGGCGGGTACTGAAGCTTTCTTT
TRBD2 | TRBJ2-2 | . | TRBV18 | CASSPQGLAGSLGELFF | TGTGCCAGCTCACCACAGGGACTAGCGGGATCTCTCGGGGAGCTGTTTTTT
TRBD2 | TRBJ2-1 | . | TRBV15 | CATSSPSGRASGKVNEQFF | TGTGCCACCAGCAGCCCCAGCGGGAGGGCCTCGGGCAAGGTAAATGAGCAGTTCTTC
TRBD1 | TRBJ1-1 | . | TRBV2 | CASRWDRTTEAFF | TGTGCCAGCAGGTGGGACAGAACCACTGAAGCTTTCTTT
. | TRBJ2-5 | . | TRBV19 | CASSTRSFRETQYF | TGTGCCAGTAGTACCCGGTCTTTTCGGGAGACCCAGTACTTC
. | TRBJ1-3 | medium-sized | TRBV2 | CASSVGGPGNTIYF | TGTGCCAGCAGTGTCGGAGGGCCTGGAAACACCATATATTTT
. | TRBJ1-4 | once | TRBV27 | CASSLSPPNQGTNEKLFF | TGTGCCAGCAGTTTATCTCCCCCAAATCAGGGGACTAATGAAAAACTGTTTTTT
. | TRBJ1-3 | . | TRBV5-4 | CASSLGVGNRDNTIYF | TGTGCCAGCAGCTTGGGCGTGGGTAACAGGGACAACACCATATATTTT
. | TRBJ2-2 | . | TRBV4-2 | CASSQDPASSPNTGELFF | TGTGCCAGCAGCCAAGATCCTGCCTCTAGTCCGAACACCGGGGAGCTGTTTTTT